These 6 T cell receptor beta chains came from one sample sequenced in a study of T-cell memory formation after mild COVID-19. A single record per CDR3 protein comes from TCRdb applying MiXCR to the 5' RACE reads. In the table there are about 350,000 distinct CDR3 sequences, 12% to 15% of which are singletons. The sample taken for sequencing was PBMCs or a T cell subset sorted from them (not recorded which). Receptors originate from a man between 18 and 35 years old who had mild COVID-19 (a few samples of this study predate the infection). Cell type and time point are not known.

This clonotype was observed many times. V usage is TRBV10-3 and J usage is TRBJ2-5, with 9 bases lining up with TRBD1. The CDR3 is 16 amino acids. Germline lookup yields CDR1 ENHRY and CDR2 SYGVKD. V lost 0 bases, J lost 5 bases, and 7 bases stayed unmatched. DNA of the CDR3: TGTGCCATCAGTGAGTCGGGACAGGGAACTCTCGAGACCCAGTACTTC. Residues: CAISESGQGTLETQYF.

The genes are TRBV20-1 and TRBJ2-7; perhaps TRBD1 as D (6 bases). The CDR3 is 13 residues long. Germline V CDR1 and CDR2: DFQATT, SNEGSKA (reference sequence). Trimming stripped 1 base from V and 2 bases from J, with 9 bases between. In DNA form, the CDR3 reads TGCAGTGCTAGAGGGGACAAACCCTACGAGCAGTACTTC. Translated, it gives CSARGDKPYEQYF.

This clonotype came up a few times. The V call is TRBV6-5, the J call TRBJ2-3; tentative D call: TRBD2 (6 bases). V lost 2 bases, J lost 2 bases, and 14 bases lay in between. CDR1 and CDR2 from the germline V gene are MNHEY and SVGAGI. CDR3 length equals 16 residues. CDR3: CASSYLDYSDTDTQYF. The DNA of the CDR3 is TGTGCCAGCAGTTACCTGGACTATTCTGACACAGATACGCAGTATTTT.

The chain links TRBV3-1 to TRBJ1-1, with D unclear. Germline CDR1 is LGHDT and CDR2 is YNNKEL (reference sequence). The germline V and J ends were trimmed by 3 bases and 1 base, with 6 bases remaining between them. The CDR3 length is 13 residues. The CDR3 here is CASSHRQNTEAFF. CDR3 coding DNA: TGTGCCAGCAGCCACAGACAGAACACTGAAGCTTTCTTT. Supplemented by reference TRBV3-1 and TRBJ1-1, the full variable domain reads DTAVSQTPKYLVTQMGNDKSIKCEQNLGHDTMYWYKQDSKKFLKIMFSYNNKELIINETVPNRFSPKSPDKAHLNLHINSLELGDSAVYFCASSHRQNTEAFFGQGTRLTVV.

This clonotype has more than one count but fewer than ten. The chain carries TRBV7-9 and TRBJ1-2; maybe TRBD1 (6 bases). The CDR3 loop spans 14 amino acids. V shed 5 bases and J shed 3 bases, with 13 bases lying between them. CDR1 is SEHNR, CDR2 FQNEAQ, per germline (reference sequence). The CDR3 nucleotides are TGTGCCAGCAGCCCCGGGGGCAGTTACTATGGCTACACCTTC. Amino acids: CASSPGGSYYGYTF.

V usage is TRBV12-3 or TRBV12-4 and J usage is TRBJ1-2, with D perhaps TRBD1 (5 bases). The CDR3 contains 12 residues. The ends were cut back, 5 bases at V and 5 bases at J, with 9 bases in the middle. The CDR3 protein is CASSVRGYGYTF. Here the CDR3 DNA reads TGTGCCAGCAGTGTTCGGGGGTATGGCTACACCTTC.